This passage covers 19 T cell receptor beta chains from one sample sequenced in a study of T cells in Graves' hyperthyroidism and ophthalmopathy. From RNA transcripts, TCR beta CDR3 regions were amplified. The primer set for the first-round RT-PCR of the TCR CDR3 was HTBI. MiXCR, applied by TCRdb to the multiplex PCR reads, yields one record per CDR3 protein. The data hold some 360,000 distinct CDR3 sequences, with 15% to 20% observed a single time. Sequencing was done on a sample of blood. These receptors all stem from a woman aged 40-49 years with Graves' ophthalmopathy.

In this sample, this clonotype turned up many times. This rearrangement joins TRBV5-1 to TRBJ1-1; D is possibly TRBD1 (6 bases). The V and J ends lost 4 bases and 2 bases respectively, with 21 bases between them. Germline V gene lookup returns CDR1 SGHRS and CDR2 YFSETQ. CDR3 length: 17 amino acids. The CDR3 is CASSNGGGYRTNTEAFF. The CDR3 DNA reads TGCGCCAGCAGCAATGGAGGGGGGTACAGAACAAACACTGAAGCTTTCTTT.

This clonotype has at least ten counts. The chain has TRBV6-5 and TRBJ2-4, with D hard to call. Germline loops: CDR1 MNHEY, CDR2 SVGAGI. The CDR3 runs to 13 residues. V gave up 2 bases and J gave up 4 bases, with 6 bases separating them. The CDR3 DNA follows: TGTGCCAGCAGTTACGACGGGAAAAACATTCAGTACTTC. Encoded protein: CASSYDGKNIQYF.

This clonotype has at least ten counts. V is TRBV2 and J is TRBJ1-6; tentatively, D is TRBD1 (5 bases). The CDR3 consists of 12 residues. V dropped 4 bases and J dropped 10 bases, with 8 bases sitting between them. CDR1 is SNHLY, CDR2 FYNNEI, per germline. In nucleotides, the CDR3 is TGTGCCAGCAGTGCGAGGGGATCACCCCTCCACTTT. This gives the protein CASSARGSPLHF.

This clonotype was counted at least ten times. V is TRBV12-5 and J is TRBJ2-7; 7 bases line up with TRBD2. CDR3 size: 14 residues. V shed 6 bases and J 0 bases; nucleotides not matched to a gene: 5. Germline V gives CDR1 LGHNT, CDR2 FRNRAP. The CDR3 bases are TGTGCTAGTGGCCGAGCGGGAAGCTCCTACGAGCAGTACTTC. Residues: CASGRAGSSYEQYF. Full variable domain (outside the CDR3, taken from reference TRBV12-5 and TRBJ2-7): DARVTQTPRHKVTEMGQEVTMRCQPILGHNTVFWYRQTMMQGLELLAYFRNRAPLDDSGMPKDRFSAEMPDATLATLKIQPSEPRDSAVYFCASGRAGSSYEQYFGPGTRLTVT.

By share, this clonotype ranks as medium-sized. The chain has TRBV6-5 and TRBJ1-1, with D possibly matching TRBD1 (5 bases). The ends were cut back, 5 bases at V and 2 bases at J, with 12 bases in the middle. CDR3 length: 14 residues. Looked up from germline, CDR1 is MNHEY and CDR2 is SVGAGI. CDR3 nucleotides: TGTGCCAGCAGTAGAGACAGAGCTAACACTGAAGCTTTCTTT. It specifies CASSRDRANTEAFF.

This clonotype was counted many times. The V and J genes are TRBV7-2 and TRBJ1-1; D not resolved. Trimming took off 2 bases at V and 1 base at J, with 2 bases between the two ends. This CDR3 is 12 amino acids long. CDR1 SGHTA and CDR2 FQGNSA come from the germline V gene. The CDR3 bases are TGTGCCAGCAGCTTAAAGAACACTGAAGCTTTCTTT. Translating it yields CASSLKNTEAFF.

Many counts were recorded for this clonotype. V and J are TRBV20-1 and TRBJ2-1; D is unclear. The CDR3 totals 14 residues. V lost 8 bases, J lost 0 bases, and 14 bases lay in between. Germline V gene lookup returns CDR1 DFQATT and CDR2 SNEGSKA (reference sequence). CDR3 in amino acids: CSPSASSSYNEQFF. For the CDR3, the DNA is TGCAGTCCCTCAGCCTCAAGCTCCTACAATGAGCAGTTCTTC.

This clonotype has ten or more counts. The chain carries TRBV3-1 and TRBJ1-2, with D unclear. Germline V gives CDR1 LGHDT, CDR2 YNNKEL (reference sequence). The ends were cut back, 4 bases at V and 3 bases at J, with 15 bases in the middle. This CDR3 is built from 15 residues. In DNA, the CDR3 is TGTGCCAGCAGCCCGTCTTGGGGATCTGACTATGGCTACACCTTC. Its translation: CASSPSWGSDYGYTF.

This clonotype was detected ten times or more. The chain links TRBV5-6 to TRBJ1-1; 7 positions agree with TRBD1. There are 15 residues in the CDR3. J gave up 2 bases and V 0 bases, and 4 bases lay outside the gene matches. Germline V lookup: CDR1 SGHDT, CDR2 YYEEEE. The CDR3 bases are TGTGCCAGCAGCTTGGAGTCAGGGGGAAACACTGAAGCTTTCTTT. Its translation is CASSLESGGNTEAFF.

This clonotype was picked up many times. This chain connects TRBV10-3 to TRBJ1-5; D is unresolved. V was pared by 3 bases and J by 3 bases, with 12 bases between. The CDR3 loop spans 15 amino acids. Germline CDR1 reads ENHRY; CDR2 reads SYGVKD. CDR3 in DNA: TGTGCCATCAGTGATGTGGGCAGTATCAATCAGCCCCAGCATTTT. As protein: CAISDVGSINQPQHF.

This clonotype was found many times. The rearrangement joins TRBV29-1 to TRBJ1-2; a possible D gene is TRBD1 (5 bases). CDR3 length: 11 amino acids. Germline V lookup: CDR1 SQVTM, CDR2 ANQGSEA. V shed 7 bases and J shed 1 base, with 7 bases lying between them. The CDR3 coding sequence is TGCAGCGGACAGCTTAACTATGGCTACACCTTC. Protein product: CSGQLNYGYTF.

The table lists this clonotype with many counts. This chain uses TRBV28 with TRBJ2-7; D could derive from TRBD1 or TRBD2 (5 bases each). Trimming took off 6 bases at V and 7 bases at J, with 10 bases between the two ends. Per the germline V gene, CDR1 is MDHEN and CDR2 is SYDVKM. The CDR3 is made up of 11 amino acids. CDR3 loop: CASRGVREQYF. The CDR3 DNA follows: TGTGCCAGCAGGGGGGTAAGGGAGCAGTACTTC.

This clonotype has at least ten counts. V gene TRBV28 combines with J gene TRBJ1-5; weak D call: TRBD1 (5 bases). Between the trimmed V and J ends, which lost 4 bases and 7 bases, there was a span of 17 bases. CDR1 and CDR2 from the germline V gene are MDHEN and SYDVKM. The CDR3 contains 15 residues. The CDR3: CASSSPGAGRQPQHF. The CDR3 nucleotides are TGTGCCAGCAGTTCCCCCGGGGCAGGGAGACAGCCCCAGCATTTT.

There are many counts of this clonotype. The chain carries TRBV9 and TRBJ2-2, with D hard to call. Germline V CDR1 and CDR2: SGDLS, YYNGEE. The CDR3 runs to 15 residues. Trimming took 0 bases from V and 3 from J, leaving 9 bases between them. For the CDR3, the DNA is TGTGCCAGCAGCGTAGCCGGTGATTACACCGGGGAGCTGTTTTTT. It translates to CASSVAGDYTGELFF.

This clonotype occurred a few times. The rearrangement joins TRBV18 to TRBJ1-1; a possible D gene is TRBD1 (5 bases). The CDR3 is 14 amino acids. Trimming removed 1 base at V and 4 bases at J, with 10 bases between. Germline V gene sequence: CDR1 KGHSH, CDR2 LQKENI. Here the CDR3 DNA reads TGTGCCAGCTCACCACGAGAGCAGGGCACTGAAGCTTTCTTT. Encoded protein: CASSPREQGTEAFF.

This clonotype was detected ten times or more. The chain uses TRBV28 and TRBJ2-7, with a tentative D call TRBD2 (6 bases). CDR3 length equals 14 residues. Germline CDR1 is MDHEN and CDR2 is SYDVKM. Trimming cost V 1 base and J 4 bases, with 11 bases left between them. The CDR3 DNA is TGTGCCAGCAGTTTATCGGGGGAACTATACGAGCAGTACTTC. It encodes CASSLSGELYEQYF.

This clonotype was recorded many times. The chain recombines TRBV24-1 with TRBJ1-2; D is unclear. This CDR3 has 12 residues. Trimming removed 3 bases from V and 4 bases from J, with 5 bases in between. The V gene's germline CDR1 is KGHDR and CDR2 SFDVKD. The CDR3 protein is CATSDPGYGYTF. In nucleotides, the CDR3 is TGTGCCACCAGTGATCCGGGCTATGGCTACACCTTC.

The chain recombines TRBV28 with TRBJ2-7, with D tentatively TRBD2 (6 bases). Trimming cost V 6 bases and J 3 bases, with 15 bases left between them. Germline values: CDR1 MDHEN, CDR2 SYDVKM. The length of the CDR3 is 14 residues. CDR3 coding DNA: TGTGCCAGCAGCCCTATAGCGGAGAGCTACGAGCAGTACTTC. This translates into CASSPIAESYEQYF. Drawing the rest from reference TRBV28 and TRBJ2-7, the complete variable domain is DVKVTQSSRYLVKRTGEKVFLECVQDMDHENMFWYRQDPGLGLRLIYFSYDVKMKEKGDIPEGYSVSREKKERFSLILESASTNQTSMYLCASSPIAESYEQYFGPGTRLTVT.

This clonotype was counted ten times or more. The V call is TRBV7-3, the J call TRBJ2-6; D possibly corresponds to TRBD1 (6 bases). Germline CDR1 SGHTA, CDR2 FQGTGA. Trimming pared 6 bases from V and 4 bases from J, leaving 13 bases between. The CDR3 totals 15 residues. For the CDR3, the DNA is TGTGCCAGCAGATTGGGGGCGCACGGGGCCAACGTCCTGACTTTC. This translates into CASRLGAHGANVLTF. The full variable domain, rest sourced from reference TRBV7-3 and TRBJ2-6, is GAGVSQTPSNKVTEKGKYVELRCDPISGHTALYWYRQSLGQGPEFLIYFQGTGAADDSGLPNDRFFAVRPEGSVSTLKIQRTERGDSAVYLCASRLGAHGANVLTFGAGSRLTVL.